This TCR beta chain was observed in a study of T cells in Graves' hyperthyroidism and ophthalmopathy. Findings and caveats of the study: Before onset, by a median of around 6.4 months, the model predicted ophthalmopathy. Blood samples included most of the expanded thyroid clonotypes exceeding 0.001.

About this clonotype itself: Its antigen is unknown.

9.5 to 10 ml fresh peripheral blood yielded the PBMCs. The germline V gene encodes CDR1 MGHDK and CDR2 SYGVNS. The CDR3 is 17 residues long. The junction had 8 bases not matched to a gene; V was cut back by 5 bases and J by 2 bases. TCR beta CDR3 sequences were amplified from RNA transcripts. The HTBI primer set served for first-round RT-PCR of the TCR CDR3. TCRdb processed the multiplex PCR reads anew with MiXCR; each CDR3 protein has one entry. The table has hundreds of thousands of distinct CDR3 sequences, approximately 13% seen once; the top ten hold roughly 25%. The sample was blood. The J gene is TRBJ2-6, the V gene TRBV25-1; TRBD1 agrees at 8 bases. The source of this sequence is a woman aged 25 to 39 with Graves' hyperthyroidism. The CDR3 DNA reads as TGTGCCAGCAGTTCAGGGGGCGGCCTCGCTGGGGCCAACGTCCTGACTTTC. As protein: CASSSGGGLAGANVLTF.